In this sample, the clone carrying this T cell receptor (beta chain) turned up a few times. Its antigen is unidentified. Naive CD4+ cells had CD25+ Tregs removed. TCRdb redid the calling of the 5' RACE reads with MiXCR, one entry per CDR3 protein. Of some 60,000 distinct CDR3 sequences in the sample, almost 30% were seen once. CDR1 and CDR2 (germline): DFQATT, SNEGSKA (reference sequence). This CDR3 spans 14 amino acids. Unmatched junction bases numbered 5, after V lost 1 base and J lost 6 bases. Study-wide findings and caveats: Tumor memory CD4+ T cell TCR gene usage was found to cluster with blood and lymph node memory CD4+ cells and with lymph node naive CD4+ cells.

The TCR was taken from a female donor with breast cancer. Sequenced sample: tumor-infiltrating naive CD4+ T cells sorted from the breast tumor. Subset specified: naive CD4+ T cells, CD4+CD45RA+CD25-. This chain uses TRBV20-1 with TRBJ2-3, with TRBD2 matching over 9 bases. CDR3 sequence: CSARVAGVPDTQYF. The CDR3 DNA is TGCAGTGCTAGAGTAGCGGGAGTTCCTGATACGCAGTATTTT.